This TCR beta chain was profiled in a study of cytomegalovirus exposure and HLA in healthy donors. Trimming took off 2 bases at V and 7 bases at J, with 9 bases between the two ends. The CDR3 runs 12 residues. Per germline, CDR1 SEHNR and CDR2 FQNEAQ (reference sequence). 13 Jbeta primers and 60 Vbeta primers were used for the PCR. The table came from immunoSEQ multiplex PCR; TCRdb's copy has only in-frame clones and leaves some out. This table has about 140,000 clones, around 80% appearing once. This TCR was recovered from a young man in good health and CMV-seropositive. Sequencing was carried out using PBMCs. V usage is TRBV7-9 and J usage is TRBJ2-7; D gene uncertain. CDR3 nucleotides: TGTGCCAGCAGCTTAATCGCGCGGGAGCAGTACTTC. This codes for CASSLIAREQYF.